One and the same sample provided the 17 T cell receptor beta chains below, sequenced in a study of T cell repertoires in cytomegalovirus infection. Their antigens are not known. TCRdb re-called the reads with MiXCR, one entry per CDR3 protein. This table has approximately 910,000 distinct CDR3 sequences, roughly 30% appearing once. Source: cultured CD8+ T cells from PBMCs, taken from culture after CMV antigen stimulation. These receptors originate from a human donor in good health (CMV status not recorded). Some clones in this sample may be carry-over from other donors' samples.

This rearrangement joins TRBV24-1 to TRBJ2-3, with 7 bases aligning to TRBD1. V trimming: 3 bases; J trimming: 4 bases; junction bases outside the gene matches: 6. The CDR3 spans 15 residues. The germline V gene encodes CDR1 KGHDR and CDR2 SFDVKD. CDR3 protein: CATSDLRDSPDTQYF. The CDR3, as DNA: TGTGCCACCAGTGATCTCCGGGACAGCCCAGATACGCAGTATTTT.

This chain joins TRBV10-1 and TRBJ2-2; 9 bases fit TRBD1. The CDR3 covers 16 residues. Unmatched junction bases numbered 11, after V lost 8 bases and J lost 4 bases. Germline values: CDR1 WNHNN, CDR2 SYGVQD (reference sequence). The CDR3 is CASPISLDRGTGELFF. The CDR3 coding sequence is TGCGCCAGCCCTATCAGCCTGGACAGGGGCACCGGGGAGCTGTTTTTT.

This clonotype was observed a handful of times. The chain recombines TRBV24-1 with TRBJ2-1; 8 bases line up with TRBD1. The CDR3 is made up of 13 amino acids. V lost 3 bases to trimming and J lost 6 bases; unmatched junction nucleotides: 0. The germline V gene has CDR1 KGHDR and CDR2 SFDVKD. This CDR3 is CATSDGTGNEQFF. For the CDR3, the DNA is TGTGCCACCAGTGATGGGACAGGCAATGAGCAGTTCTTC.

This clonotype appeared a few times. The chain joins TRBV5-6 to TRBJ1-6, with TRBD1 identical over 8 bases. The CDR3 has 19 amino acids. The V gene end was trimmed by 2 bases and the J gene end by 4 bases; junction bases not matched to a gene: 14. The germline gives CDR1 SGHDT, CDR2 YYEEEE. CDR3 DNA: TGTGCCAGCAGCTTCCCATCTGAGGACAGGGAAAGTTATAATTCACCCCTCCACTTT. Encoded protein: CASSFPSEDRESYNSPLHF.

This chain links TRBV5-5 with TRBJ2-7; possible D gene TRBD2, 5 bases. The CDR3 contains 15 residues. V lost 1 base and J 0 bases, leaving 11 bases between the germline ends. In germline, CDR1 is SGHKS, CDR2 YYEKEE (reference sequence). The CDR3 reads CASSLLVGSSYEQYF. Here the CDR3 DNA reads TGTGCCAGCAGCTTGTTGGTTGGGAGCTCCTACGAGCAGTACTTC.

In its sample, this clonotype was seen a few times. The chain is built from TRBV27 and TRBJ1-2; D may be TRBD1 (6 bases). CDR1 is MNHEY, CDR2 SMNVEV, per germline (reference sequence). Deletions cut 4 bases from V and 6 bases from J, with 18 bases between. The CDR3 runs to 15 residues. CDR3 loop: CASSSNQNRADGYTF. As DNA, the CDR3 is TGTGCCAGCAGTTCAAACCAGAACAGGGCGGATGGCTACACCTTC.

The chain has TRBV6-6 and TRBJ2-7; 10 bases fit TRBD1. Germline-derived CDR1 and CDR2 are MNHNY and SVGAGI (reference sequence). V gave up 6 bases and J gave up 3 bases; unmatched junction bases: 11. This CDR3 contains 16 residues. Here the CDR3 DNA reads TGTGCCAGCAGAGGCTCCTCGACAGGGGGCCACTACGAGCAGTACGTC. It translates to CASRGSSTGGHYEQYV.

The V and J genes are TRBV12-3 or TRBV12-4 and TRBJ2-3; 9 bases map to TRBD1. CDR3 length: 15 residues. V lost 5 bases to trimming and J lost 2 bases; unmatched junction nucleotides: 5. CDR3 nucleotide sequence: TGTGCCAGCAGTGTGACAGGGGGACCCACAGATACGCAGTATTTT. Amino acid sequence: CASSVTGGPTDTQYF.

This clonotype was detected many times. The chain carries TRBV12-3 or TRBV12-4 and TRBJ1-5; D not resolved. Trimming cost V 7 bases and J 6 bases, with 16 bases left between them. This CDR3 spans 14 amino acids. CDR3 coding DNA: TGTGCCAGCAACCCGGGCACTCGGCCTCAGCCCCAGCATTTT. Translating it yields CASNPGTRPQPQHF.

This clonotype came up a few times. The V and J genes are TRBV29-1 and TRBJ2-3; tentatively, D is TRBD1 (5 bases). Germline lookup yields CDR1 SQVTM and CDR2 ANQGSEA. This CDR3 region has 14 residues. The V gene lost 5 bases and the J gene lost 0 bases, with 12 bases spanning the gap. In nucleotides, the CDR3 is TGCAGCGTTCCCGACAGATCTAGCACAGATACGCAGTATTTT. Protein: CSVPDRSSTDTQYF.

The chain has TRBV27 and TRBJ1-2, with 9 bases that match TRBD1. The length of the CDR3 is 14 residues. J was trimmed by 5 bases and V by 7 bases; bases with no gene match: 8. Germline assignment: CDR1 MNHEY and CDR2 SMNVEV (reference sequence). This chain's CDR3 is CASTSVGTGYGYTF. For the CDR3, the DNA is TGTGCCAGCACCTCGGTCGGGACAGGGTATGGCTACACCTTC.

The genes are TRBV28 and TRBJ2-7, with D unresolved. Germline CDR1 is MDHEN and CDR2 is SYDVKM. This CDR3 region has 15 residues. V was pared by 3 bases and J by 3 bases, with 15 bases between. The CDR3 sequence: CASSFPLYRGYEQYF. The CDR3 nucleotides are TGTGCCAGCAGTTTCCCTCTTTACAGAGGCTACGAGCAGTACTTC.

This clonotype was found a few times. Sequence at one end of the junction differs from germline and may be a read error. This chain uses TRBV6-2 or TRBV6-3 with TRBJ2-1; D might be TRBD1 or TRBD2, each matching 5 bases. The CDR3 runs 15 residues. CDR1 is MNHEY, CDR2 SVGEGT, per germline. CDR3 DNA: TGTGCCAGCAGTGACTCGGGGACGCCAGTAGCTGAGCAGTTCTTC. Protein: CASSDSGTPVAEQFF.

This chain connects TRBV6-5 to TRBJ2-3; D not resolved. Trimming stripped 6 bases from V and 2 bases from J, with 9 bases between. The CDR3 loop spans 13 amino acids. Germline V gives CDR1 MNHEY, CDR2 SVGAGI. In DNA, the CDR3 is TGTGCCAGCAGGAGATTCCACACAGATACGCAGTATTTT. It specifies CASRRFHTDTQYF.

The chain combines TRBV7-6 with TRBJ2-5; maybe TRBD2 (5 bases). The CDR3 runs to 13 residues. The V end was cut by 1 base, the J end by 5 bases, with 8 bases between. Germline assignment: CDR1 SGHVS and CDR2 FNYEAQ. The CDR3 DNA is TGTGCCAGCAGCTTAGACCCGGGGGAGACCCAGTACTTC. Protein: CASSLDPGETQYF.

The J gene is TRBJ1-5, the V gene TRBV28, with D maybe TRBD1 (6 bases). The V and J ends lost 7 bases and 5 bases respectively, with 12 bases between them. The germline V gene has CDR1 MDHEN and CDR2 SYDVKM. The CDR3 contains 13 residues. The CDR3 loop is CASIGGGDQPQHF. The CDR3 nucleotides read TGTGCCAGCATAGGGGGTGGGGATCAGCCCCAGCATTTT. Full variable domain (remainder filled in from reference TRBV28 and TRBJ1-5): DVKVTQSSRYLVKRTGEKVFLECVQDMDHENMFWYRQDPGLGLRLIYFSYDVKMKEKGDIPEGYSVSREKKERFSLILESASTNQTSMYLCASIGGGDQPQHFGDGTRLSIL.

The count of this clonotype is one. This may be a read error: a much more frequent sequence differs by one nucleotide. The genes are TRBV28 and TRBJ1-5; no reliable D call. There are 11 residues in the CDR3. Germline V gives CDR1 MDHEN, CDR2 SYDVKM. The CDR3 DNA reads as TGTGTCAGCAGTTTAAAGCAGCCCCAGCATTTT. Translation: CVSSLKQPQHF.